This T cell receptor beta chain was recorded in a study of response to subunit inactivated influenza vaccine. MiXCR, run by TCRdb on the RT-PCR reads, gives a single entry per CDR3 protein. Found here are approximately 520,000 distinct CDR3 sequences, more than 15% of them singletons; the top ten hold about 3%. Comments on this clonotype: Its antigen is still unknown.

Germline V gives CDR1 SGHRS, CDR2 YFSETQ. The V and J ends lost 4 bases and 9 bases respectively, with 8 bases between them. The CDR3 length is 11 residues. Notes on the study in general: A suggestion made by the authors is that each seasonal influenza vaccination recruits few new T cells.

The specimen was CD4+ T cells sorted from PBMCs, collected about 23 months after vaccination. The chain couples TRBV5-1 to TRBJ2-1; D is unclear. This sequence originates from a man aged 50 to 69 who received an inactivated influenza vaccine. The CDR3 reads CASSPESEQFF. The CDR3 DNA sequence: TGCGCCAGCAGCCCTGAATCTGAGCAGTTCTTC. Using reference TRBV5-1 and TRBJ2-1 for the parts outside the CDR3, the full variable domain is KAGVTQTPRYLIKTRGQQVTLSCSPISGHRSVSWYQQTPGQGLQFLFEYFSETQRNKGNFPGRFSGRQFSNSRSEMNVSTLELGDSALYLCASSPESEQFFGPGTRLTVL.